This T cell receptor (beta chain) derives from a study of blood T cell repertoires in COVID-19. Study information: There were acute and convalescent COVID-19 samples, and they came from the United States, Italy and Spain. The analysed material was cDNA or gDNA that came from T cells, B-cell-depleted T cells, or PBMCs.

Profiling relied on immunoSEQ multiplex PCR, and the TCRdb table lists in-frame clones only, not all of them. Of roughly 240,000 clones in the sample, 70% to 90% are singletons; the top ten hold over 3%. The germline CDR1 and CDR2 sequences are KGHDR and SFDVKD. The CDR3 sequence is 13 residues long. Trimming stripped 6 bases from V and 5 bases from J, with 11 bases between. The clonotype was recovered from a woman in her twenties or thirties who had recovered from COVID-19. The rearrangement joins TRBV24-1 to TRBJ2-3; D may be TRBD1 (6 bases). Sequencing was carried out using peripheral blood. The CDR3 protein is CATSQGGEDTQYF. CDR3 nucleotides: TGTGCCACCAGTCAAGGGGGTGAAGATACGCAGTATTTT.